This TCR beta chain was sequenced in a study of T cell responses to AZD1222 COVID-19 vaccine. Germline V gene lookup returns CDR1 KGHSH and CDR2 LQKENI. The CDR3 loop spans 15 amino acids. Trimming took off 0 bases at V and 2 bases at J, with 10 bases between the two ends. Clones were read by immunoSEQ multiplex PCR, and TCRdb kept only the in-frame ones, dropping some. The sample consists of some 150,000 clones, 88% of them appearing once. This clonotype originated in an adult in good health. This specimen consisted of peripheral blood, obtained on day 0 of AZD1222 vaccination. V gene TRBV18 combines with J gene TRBJ2-5; D might be TRBD2 (6 bases). CDR3 sequence: CASSPPEGGQETQYF. The CDR3 DNA reads TGTGCCAGCTCACCACCCGAGGGAGGACAAGAGACCCAGTACTTC. Full variable domain (remainder filled in from reference TRBV18 and TRBJ2-5): NAGVMQNPRHLVRRRGQEARLRCSPMKGHSHVYWYRQLPEEGLKFMVYLQKENIIDESGMPKERFSAEFPKEGPSILRIQQVVRGDSAAYFCASSPPEGGQETQYFGPGTRLLVL.